The following is a TCR beta chain sequence with its context. Its matching antigen is unknown. This CDR3 comprises 11 residues. V was clipped by 5 bases and J by 15 bases, with 14 bases between them. Germline CDR1 and CDR2: MDHEN and SYDVKM. The entry originates in a study of cytomegalovirus exposure and HLA in healthy donors. PCR amplification relied on 60 Vbeta primers (plus 13 Jbeta primers). The assay was immunoSEQ multiplex PCR, and TCRdb's table has in-frame clones only and misses some. This sample has roughly 200,000 clones, with almost 85% found just once. General study findings and limits: An analysis that came later showed most CMV-associated TCR beta chains appearing HLA-restricted.

Likely unrecorded immune exposures existed in these nominally healthy donors. The chain combines TRBV28 with TRBJ2-1; tentatively, D is TRBD1 (5 bases). The specimen sequenced was PBMCs. This receptor was identified in a woman in her fifties or sixties in good health and CMV-seronegative. CDR3 sequence: CASSAAQGVFF. CDR3 in DNA: TGTGCCAGCAGTGCGGCGCAGGGCGTGTTCTTC.